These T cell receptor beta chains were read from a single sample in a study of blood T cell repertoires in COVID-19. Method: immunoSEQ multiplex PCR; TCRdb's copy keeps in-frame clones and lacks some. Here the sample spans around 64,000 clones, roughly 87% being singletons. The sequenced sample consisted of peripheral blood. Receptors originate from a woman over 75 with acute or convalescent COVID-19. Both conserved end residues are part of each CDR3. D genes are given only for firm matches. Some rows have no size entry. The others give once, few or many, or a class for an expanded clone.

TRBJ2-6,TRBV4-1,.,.,TGCGCCAGCAGCCAAGAGGGGACACCGTCTGGGGCCAACGTCCTGACTTTC,CASSQEGTPSGANVLTF
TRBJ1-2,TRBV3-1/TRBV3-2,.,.,TGTGCCAGCAGCCAATGGGGACAAGCCGGCTACACCTTC,CASSQWGQAGYTF
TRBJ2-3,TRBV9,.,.,TGTGCCAGCAGCGTAGCTGGAGGGCATACGCAGTATTTT,CASSVAGGHTQYF
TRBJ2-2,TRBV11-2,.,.,TGTGCCAGCAGCTTAGTGCTAGGCTTCACCGGGGAGCTGTTTTTT,CASSLVLGFTGELFF
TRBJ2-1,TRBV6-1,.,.,TGTGCCAGCAGTGAAGCGCTAGGGGTAGAGTTCTTC,CASSEALGVEFF
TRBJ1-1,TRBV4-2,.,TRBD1,TGTGCCAGCAGCCCGGGACAGGGACAAATAACTGAAGCTTTCTTT,CASSPGQGQITEAFF
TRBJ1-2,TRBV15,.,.,TGTGCCACCAGCAGTACAGGGTCCTATGGCTACACCTTC,CATSSTGSYGYTF
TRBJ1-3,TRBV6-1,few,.,TGTGCCAGCAGTGAACTTGGAAACACCATATATTTT,CASSELGNTIYF
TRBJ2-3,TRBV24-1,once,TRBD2,TGTGCCACCAGTGATTCCCTAGCGGGGAAAGATACGCAGTATTTT,CATSDSLAGKDTQYF
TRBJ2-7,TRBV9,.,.,TGTGCCAGCAGCGTTTCGCAGGGGAACGAGCAGTACTTC,CASSVSQGNEQYF
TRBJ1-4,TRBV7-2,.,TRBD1,TGTGCCAGCAGGAGGGGGCTCTTTACTAATGAAAAACTGTTTTTT,CASRRGLFTNEKLFF
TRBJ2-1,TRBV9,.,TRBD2,TGTGCCAGCAGCGAACTAGCGGGGGGTTGGAATGAGCAGTTCTTC,CASSELAGGWNEQFF
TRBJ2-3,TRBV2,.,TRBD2,TGTGCCAGCACAGCGACTAGCGGGAGAGATACGCAGTATTTT,CASTATSGRDTQYF
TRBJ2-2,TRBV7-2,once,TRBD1,TGTGCCAGCATCCTTGGGACAGCCGGGGAGCTGTTTTTT,CASILGTAGELFF
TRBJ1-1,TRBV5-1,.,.,TGCGCCAGCAGCCAGGGGAGACAGATGAACACTGAAGCTTTCTTT,CASSQGRQMNTEAFF
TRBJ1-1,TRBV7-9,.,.,TGTGCCAGCAGCTTAGCGGGTTGGCGGGGAAAGGTCACTGAAGCTTTCTTT,CASSLAGWRGKVTEAFF
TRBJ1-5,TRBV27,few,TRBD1,TGTGCCAGCAGTTTAACCCGGGACAGTAATCAGCCCCAGCATTTT,CASSLTRDSNQPQHF
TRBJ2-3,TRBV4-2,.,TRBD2,TGTGCCAGCAGCCAAGATGGCGGGACTAGATCGGATACGCAGTATTTT,CASSQDGGTRSDTQYF
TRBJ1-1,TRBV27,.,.,TGTGCCAGCAGTTTATCAACAGGGTTGAGGAACACTGAAGCTTTCTTT,CASSLSTGLRNTEAFF
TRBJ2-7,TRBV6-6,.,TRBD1,TGTGCCAGCAGGCTGGAACAGGGGGCGCAATTCGAGCAGTACTTC,CASRLEQGAQFEQYF